Listed below are T cell receptor beta chains from one sample, sequenced in a study of blood T cell repertoires in COVID-19. Here immunoSEQ multiplex PCR was the method, and the copy in TCRdb shows in-frame clones only, minus some. The sample yields hundreds of thousands of clones, approximately 89% seen once. Sequencing used peripheral blood. The receptors were gathered from a woman between 55 and 75 years old who had recovered from COVID-19. Both conserved end residues are part of each CDR3. A D gene is named only where the DNA matches it firmly. Expanded clones get a size class; other rows say once, few or many, or leave the size out.

J gene: TRBJ1-2
V gene: TRBV7-8
D gene: -
clone size: -
CDR3 length: 14
CDR3 protein: CASSLAVGTYGYTF
CDR3 DNA: TGTGCCAGCAGCTTAGCGGTCGGGACTTATGGCTACACCTTC

J gene: TRBJ2-5
V gene: TRBV28
D gene: -
clone size: -
CDR3 length: 15
CDR3 protein: CASWYRGHTQETQYF
CDR3 DNA: TGTGCCAGCTGGTACCGGGGACACACCCAAGAGACCCAGTACTTC

J gene: TRBJ2-4
V gene: TRBV19
D gene: TRBD1
clone size: -
CDR3 length: 11
CDR3 protein: CASSIGGTVHF
CDR3 DNA: TGTGCCAGTAGTATAGGGGGGACAGTCCACTTC

J gene: TRBJ1-1
V gene: TRBV6-5
D gene: -
clone size: -
CDR3 length: 13
CDR3 protein: CASSYGTNTEAFF
CDR3 DNA: TGTGCCAGCAGTTACGGGACAAACACTGAAGCTTTCTTT

J gene: TRBJ2-2
V gene: TRBV11-2
D gene: TRBD1
clone size: -
CDR3 length: 14
CDR3 protein: CASSPQGAVGELFF
CDR3 DNA: TGTGCCAGCAGCCCACAGGGGGCCGTCGGGGAGCTGTTTTTT

J gene: TRBJ2-1
V gene: TRBV9
D gene: -
clone size: -
CDR3 length: 15
CDR3 protein: CASSVAGGSYNEQFF
CDR3 DNA: TGTGCCAGCAGCGTAGCAGGCGGGTCCTACAATGAGCAGTTCTTC

J gene: TRBJ2-7
V gene: TRBV7-2
D gene: -
clone size: -
CDR3 length: 13
CDR3 protein: CASSYRVTYEQYF
CDR3 DNA: TGTGCCAGCAGCTACAGGGTTACCTACGAGCAGTACTTC

J gene: TRBJ1-5
V gene: TRBV7-2
D gene: TRBD1
clone size: once
CDR3 length: 16
CDR3 protein: CASSLVGQGAAQPQHF
CDR3 DNA: TGTGCCAGCAGCTTAGTGGGACAGGGGGCGGCTCAGCCCCAGCATTTT

J gene: TRBJ2-1
V gene: TRBV11-2
D gene: TRBD2
clone size: -
CDR3 length: 17
CDR3 protein: CASSLATSGASYNEQFF
CDR3 DNA: TGTGCCAGCAGCTTAGCGACTAGCGGGGCCTCCTACAATGAGCAGTTCTTC

J gene: TRBJ2-5
V gene: TRBV7-8
D gene: -
clone size: -
CDR3 length: 14
CDR3 protein: CASSPPTGKETQYF
CDR3 DNA: TGTGCCAGCAGCCCACCCACAGGGAAAGAGACCCAGTACTTC

J gene: TRBJ1-5
V gene: TRBV2
D gene: TRBD1
clone size: -
CDR3 length: 17
CDR3 protein: CASTDLRAGGSNQPQHF
CDR3 DNA: TGTGCCAGCACCGACTTAAGGGCAGGGGGAAGCAATCAGCCCCAGCATTTT

J gene: TRBJ2-2
V gene: TRBV4-3
D gene: -
clone size: -
CDR3 length: 12
CDR3 protein: CASSLVPGELFF
CDR3 DNA: TGCGCCAGCAGCCTAGTGCCCGGGGAGCTGTTTTTT

J gene: TRBJ2-7
V gene: TRBV11-2
D gene: TRBD2
clone size: -
CDR3 length: 16
CDR3 protein: CASSLWVGERGYEQYF
CDR3 DNA: TGTGCCAGCAGCTTATGGGTGGGGGAGCGGGGGTACGAGCAGTACTTC

J gene: TRBJ2-5
V gene: TRBV2
D gene: -
clone size: -
CDR3 length: 12
CDR3 protein: CASSGGRETQYF
CDR3 DNA: TGTGCCAGCAGTGGAGGGAGGGAGACCCAGTACTTC

J gene: TRBJ2-3
V gene: TRBV5-6
D gene: TRBD2
clone size: once
CDR3 length: 15
CDR3 protein: CASSWGGGGADTQYF
CDR3 DNA: TGTGCCAGCAGCTGGGGTGGCGGGGGGGCAGATACGCAGTATTTT

J gene: TRBJ1-2
V gene: TRBV18
D gene: -
clone size: -
CDR3 length: 15
CDR3 protein: CASSPQRQANYGYTF
CDR3 DNA: TGTGCCAGCTCACCCCAGAGGCAAGCTAACTATGGCTACACCTTC

J gene: TRBJ1-1
V gene: TRBV7-8
D gene: TRBD1
clone size: -
CDR3 length: 16
CDR3 protein: CASSSRLGTGNTEAFF
CDR3 DNA: TGTGCCAGCAGCTCCCGCCTCGGGACAGGGAACACTGAAGCTTTCTTT

J gene: TRBJ2-7
V gene: TRBV3-1/TRBV3-2
D gene: TRBD2
clone size: -
CDR3 length: 13
CDR3 protein: CASSQGTRAEQYF
CDR3 DNA: TGTGCCAGCAGCCAAGGGACTAGAGCCGAGCAGTACTTC

J gene: TRBJ2-2
V gene: TRBV7-2
D gene: TRBD2
clone size: -
CDR3 length: 17
CDR3 protein: CASSLYQRGASTGELFF
CDR3 DNA: TGTGCCAGCAGCTTATACCAGCGGGGGGCCAGCACCGGGGAGCTGTTTTTT

J gene: TRBJ1-5
V gene: TRBV7-3
D gene: -
clone size: -
CDR3 length: 13
CDR3 protein: CASSQQGNQPQHF
CDR3 DNA: TGTGCCAGCAGCCAACAGGGCAATCAGCCCCAGCATTTT

J gene: TRBJ1-2
V gene: TRBV9
D gene: -
clone size: -
CDR3 length: 15
CDR3 protein: CASSVTGLANYGYTF
CDR3 DNA: TGTGCCAGCAGCGTAACAGGCCTAGCTAACTATGGCTACACCTTC

J gene: TRBJ1-5
V gene: TRBV3-1/TRBV3-2
D gene: -
clone size: -
CDR3 length: 15
CDR3 protein: CASSQDPGEYQPQHF
CDR3 DNA: TGTGCCAGCAGCCAAGATCCCGGGGAGTATCAGCCCCAGCATTTT

J gene: TRBJ1-3
V gene: TRBV7-2
D gene: -
clone size: -
CDR3 length: 16
CDR3 protein: CASSGPRGYSGNTIYF
CDR3 DNA: TGTGCCAGCAGCGGCCCCCGAGGTTACTCTGGAAACACCATATATTTT

J gene: TRBJ2-3
V gene: TRBV7-9
D gene: TRBD1
clone size: -
CDR3 length: 14
CDR3 protein: CASSLGTGADTQYF
CDR3 DNA: TGTGCCAGCAGCTTAGGGACAGGGGCGGATACGCAGTATTTT

J gene: TRBJ2-7
V gene: TRBV6-5
D gene: TRBD2
clone size: -
CDR3 length: 14
CDR3 protein: CASSWGGREGEQYF
CDR3 DNA: TGTGCCAGCAGTTGGGGCGGCAGGGAGGGCGAGCAGTACTTC

J gene: TRBJ1-6
V gene: TRBV10-3
D gene: -
clone size: -
CDR3 length: 13
CDR3 protein: CAIRPPEGSPLHF
CDR3 DNA: TGTGCCATCAGGCCACCTGAGGGTTCACCCCTCCACTTT

J gene: TRBJ2-5
V gene: TRBV5-1
D gene: TRBD1
clone size: -
CDR3 length: 15
CDR3 protein: CASSSGQGLEETQYF
CDR3 DNA: TGCGCCAGCAGCTCCGGACAGGGCTTAGAAGAGACCCAGTACTTC

J gene: TRBJ1-5
V gene: TRBV15
D gene: -
clone size: -
CDR3 length: 17
CDR3 protein: CATSGSYNRDSNQPQHF
CDR3 DNA: TGTGCCACCAGCGGGAGTTACAACAGGGATAGCAATCAGCCCCAGCATTTT

J gene: TRBJ2-1
V gene: TRBV6-5
D gene: -
clone size: -
CDR3 length: 15
CDR3 protein: CASSYPESPGTEQFF
CDR3 DNA: TGTGCCAGCAGTTACCCCGAGAGTCCAGGCACTGAGCAGTTCTTC

J gene: TRBJ2-7
V gene: TRBV12-5
D gene: -
clone size: -
CDR3 length: 14
CDR3 protein: CASVTGERSYEQYF
CDR3 DNA: TGTGCTAGTGTCACTGGTGAGCGCTCCTACGAGCAGTACTTC

J gene: TRBJ2-7
V gene: TRBV28
D gene: TRBD1
clone size: -
CDR3 length: 15
CDR3 protein: CASSPTRDRGYEQYF
CDR3 DNA: TGTGCCAGCAGCCCTACGAGGGACAGGGGTTACGAGCAGTACTTC

J gene: TRBJ1-2
V gene: TRBV6-1
D gene: -
clone size: -
CDR3 length: 15
CDR3 protein: CASSEVEGGPWGYTF
CDR3 DNA: TGTGCCAGCAGTGAAGTAGAGGGCGGCCCCTGGGGCTACACCTTC

J gene: TRBJ1-1
V gene: TRBV18
D gene: -
clone size: once
CDR3 length: 16
CDR3 protein: CASSPPPGSQNTEAFF
CDR3 DNA: TGTGCCAGCTCACCACCGCCGGGGAGCCAGAACACTGAAGCTTTCTTT

J gene: TRBJ2-2
V gene: TRBV6-5
D gene: -
clone size: -
CDR3 length: 14
CDR3 protein: CASRGTYNTGELFF
CDR3 DNA: TGTGCCAGCAGAGGGACATACAACACCGGGGAGCTGTTTTTT

J gene: TRBJ2-1
V gene: TRBV7-8
D gene: -
clone size: -
CDR3 length: 15
CDR3 protein: CASSFAPGVYNEQFF
CDR3 DNA: TGTGCCAGCAGCTTCGCCCCGGGGGTTTACAATGAGCAGTTCTTC

J gene: TRBJ1-1
V gene: TRBV5-1
D gene: -
clone size: -
CDR3 length: 15
CDR3 protein: CASSWSNDMNTEAFF
CDR3 DNA: TGCGCCAGCAGCTGGTCCAACGACATGAACACTGAAGCTTTCTTT

J gene: TRBJ2-1
V gene: TRBV7-2
D gene: TRBD2
clone size: -
CDR3 length: 15
CDR3 protein: CASSLGLAGVGEQFF
CDR3 DNA: TGTGCCAGCAGCTTAGGACTAGCGGGGGTCGGAGAGCAGTTCTTC

J gene: TRBJ2-7
V gene: TRBV29-1
D gene: -
clone size: -
CDR3 length: 13
CDR3 protein: CSAGPWGGHEQYF
CDR3 DNA: TGCAGCGCCGGACCTTGGGGCGGCCACGAGCAGTACTTC

J gene: TRBJ2-7
V gene: TRBV6-5
D gene: TRBD2
clone size: -
CDR3 length: 14
CDR3 protein: CASSRTSGGDEQYF
CDR3 DNA: TGTGCCAGCAGTAGGACTAGCGGGGGCGACGAGCAGTACTTC